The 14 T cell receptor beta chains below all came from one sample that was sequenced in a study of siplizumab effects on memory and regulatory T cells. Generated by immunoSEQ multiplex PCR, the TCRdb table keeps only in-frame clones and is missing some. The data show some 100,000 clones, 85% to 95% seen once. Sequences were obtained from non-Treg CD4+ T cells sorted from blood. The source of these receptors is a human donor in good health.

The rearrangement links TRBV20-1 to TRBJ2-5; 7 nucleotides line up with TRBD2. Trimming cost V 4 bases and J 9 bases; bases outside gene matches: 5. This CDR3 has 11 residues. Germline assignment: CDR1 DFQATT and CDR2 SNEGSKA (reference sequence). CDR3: CSATPAGAQYF. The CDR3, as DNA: TGCAGTGCTACCCCCGCGGGGGCCCAGTACTTC.

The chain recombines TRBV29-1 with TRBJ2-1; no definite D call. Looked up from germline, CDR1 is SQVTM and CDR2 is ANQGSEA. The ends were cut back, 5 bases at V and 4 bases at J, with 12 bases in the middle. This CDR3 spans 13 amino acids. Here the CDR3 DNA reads TGCAGCGTTCACTCCGGGTCATACAATGAGCAGTTCTTC. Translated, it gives CSVHSGSYNEQFF.

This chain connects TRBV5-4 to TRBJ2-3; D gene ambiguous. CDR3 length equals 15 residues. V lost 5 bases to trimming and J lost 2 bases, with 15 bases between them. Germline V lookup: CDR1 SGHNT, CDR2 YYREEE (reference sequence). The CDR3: CASRNLSRYTDTQYF. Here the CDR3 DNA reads TGTGCCAGCAGAAACCTTAGCAGGTACACAGATACGCAGTATTTT.

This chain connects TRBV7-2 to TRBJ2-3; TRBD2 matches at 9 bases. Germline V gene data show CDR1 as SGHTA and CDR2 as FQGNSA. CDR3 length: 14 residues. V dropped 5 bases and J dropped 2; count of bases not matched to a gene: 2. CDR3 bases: TGTGCCAGCAGCCCGGGACTAGCCACAGATACGCAGTATTTT. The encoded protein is CASSPGLATDTQYF.

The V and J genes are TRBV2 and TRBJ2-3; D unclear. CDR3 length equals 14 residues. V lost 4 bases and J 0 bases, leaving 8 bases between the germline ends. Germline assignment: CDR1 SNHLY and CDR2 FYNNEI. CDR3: CASSASASTDTQYF. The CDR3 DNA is TGTGCCAGCAGTGCTTCTGCTAGCACAGATACGCAGTATTTT.

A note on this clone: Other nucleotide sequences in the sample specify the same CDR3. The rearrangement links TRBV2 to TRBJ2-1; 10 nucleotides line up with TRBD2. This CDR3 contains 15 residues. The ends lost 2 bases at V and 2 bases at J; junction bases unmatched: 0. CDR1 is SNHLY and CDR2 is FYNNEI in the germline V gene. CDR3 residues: CASSELAGAYNEQFF. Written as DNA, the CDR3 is TGTGCCAGCAGTGAACTAGCGGGGGCCTACAATGAGCAGTTCTTC.

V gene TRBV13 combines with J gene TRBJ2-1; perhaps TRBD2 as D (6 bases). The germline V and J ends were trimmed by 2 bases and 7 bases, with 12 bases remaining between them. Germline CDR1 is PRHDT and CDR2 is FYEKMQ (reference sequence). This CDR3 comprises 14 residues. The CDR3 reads CASSLSSSVNEQFF. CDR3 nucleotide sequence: TGTGCCAGCAGCTTATCTTCTAGCGTTAATGAGCAGTTCTTC.

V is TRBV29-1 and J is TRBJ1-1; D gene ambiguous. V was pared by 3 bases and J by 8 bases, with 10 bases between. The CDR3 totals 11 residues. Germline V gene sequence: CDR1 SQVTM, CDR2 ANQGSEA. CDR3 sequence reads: CSVERPAEAFF. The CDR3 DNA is TGCAGCGTTGAGAGGCCAGCCGAAGCTTTCTTT.

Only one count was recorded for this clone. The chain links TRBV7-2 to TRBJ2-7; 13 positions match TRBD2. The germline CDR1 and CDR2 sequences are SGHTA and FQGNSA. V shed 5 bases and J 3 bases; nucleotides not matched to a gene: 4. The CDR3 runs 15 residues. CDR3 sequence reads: CASSIRTSGSYEQYF. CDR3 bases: TGTGCCAGCAGCATAAGGACTAGCGGGAGCTACGAGCAGTACTTC.

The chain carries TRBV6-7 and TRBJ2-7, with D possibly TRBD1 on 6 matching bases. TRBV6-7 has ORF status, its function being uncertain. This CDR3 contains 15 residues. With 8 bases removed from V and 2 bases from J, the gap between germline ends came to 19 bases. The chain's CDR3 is CASYGPGTRAYEQYF. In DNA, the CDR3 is TGTGCCAGCTACGGACCCGGGACACGAGCCTACGAGCAGTACTTC.

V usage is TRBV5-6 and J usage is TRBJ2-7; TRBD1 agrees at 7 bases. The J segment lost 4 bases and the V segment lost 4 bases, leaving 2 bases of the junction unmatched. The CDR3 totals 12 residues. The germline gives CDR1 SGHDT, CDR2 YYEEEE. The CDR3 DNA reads TGTGCCAGCAGCAGGACAGGATACGAGCAGTACTTC. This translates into CASSRTGYEQYF.

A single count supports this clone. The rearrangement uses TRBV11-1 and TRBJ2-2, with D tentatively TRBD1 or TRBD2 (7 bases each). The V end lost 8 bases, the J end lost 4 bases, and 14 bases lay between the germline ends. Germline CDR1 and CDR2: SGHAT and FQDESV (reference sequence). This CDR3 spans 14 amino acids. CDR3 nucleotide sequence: TGTGCCAGCGCGACAGGGAGGGTCACCGGGGAGCTGTTTTTT. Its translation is CASATGRVTGELFF.

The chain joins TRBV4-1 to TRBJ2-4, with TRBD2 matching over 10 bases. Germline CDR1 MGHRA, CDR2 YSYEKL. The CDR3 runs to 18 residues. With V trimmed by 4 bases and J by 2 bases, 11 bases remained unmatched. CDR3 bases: TGCGCCAGCAGCCGGGGCCGAGCGGGAGGGCGAACCAAAAACATTCAGTACTTC. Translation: CASSRGRAGGRTKNIQYF.

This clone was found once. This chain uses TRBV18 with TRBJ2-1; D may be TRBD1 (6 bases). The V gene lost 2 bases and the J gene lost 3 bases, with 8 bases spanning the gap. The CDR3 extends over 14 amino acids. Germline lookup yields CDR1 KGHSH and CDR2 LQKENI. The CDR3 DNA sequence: TGTGCCAGCTCACCAGACAGGAACTACAATGAGCAGTTCTTC. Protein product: CASSPDRNYNEQFF.